This T cell receptor beta chain was identified during a study of neoadjuvant nivolumab and ipilimumab in lung cancer. Study observations and caveats: Only two of four nivolumab-treated tumors gained richness and clonality by surgery. Only a single major-pathologic-response sample was available for clonality analysis.

Only a few counts were recorded for this clone. The antigen is unknown. The repertoire was sequenced with immunoSEQ multiplex PCR; TCRdb's copy has only in-frame clones and lacks some. Of under 50,000 clones in the sample, 75% to 90% were seen once. The CDR3 length is 13 residues. The V end was cut by 4 bases, the J end by 8 bases, with 15 bases between. The germline CDR1 and CDR2 sequences are SGDLS and YYNGEE. Sequenced material: blood, taken before neoadjuvant nivolumab, alone or with ipilimumab. This sequence joins TRBV9 and TRBJ1-2; D may be TRBD1 (5 bases). The receptor was isolated from an adult with non-small cell lung cancer. Some clones in this sample may be carry-over from other donors' samples. CDR3 sequence: CASSLQGVGGYTF. CDR3 bases: TGTGCCAGCAGCCTCCAGGGAGTAGGCGGCTACACCTTC.